Below, 4 T cell receptor beta chains from the same sample are listed, as sequenced in a study of Graves' ophthalmopathy and Graves' hyperthyroidism. Transcripts of RNA were the source for amplifying TCR beta CDR3 regions. A first-round RT-PCR used HTBI primers, followed by a second-round multiplex PCR. MiXCR, run by TCRdb on the multiplex PCR reads, gives a single entry per CDR3 protein. The sample holds about 500,000 distinct CDR3 sequences, about an eighth seen once. Sequencing used blood. These receptor sequences come from a woman aged 30 to 39 with Graves' ophthalmopathy.

This clonotype has a handful of counts. A much larger clone sits a single nucleotide away, making a read error possible. The chain couples TRBV27 to TRBJ1-5; D is undetermined. The closer fit of TRBJ2-3 to the DNA end suggests the J call may be wrong. The CDR3 extends over 12 amino acids. Germline loops: CDR1 MNHEY, CDR2 SMNVEV (reference sequence). The CDR3: CASSSTGQPQYF. DNA for the CDR3: TGTGCCAGCAGTTCGACGGGTCAGCCCCAGTATTTT.

There are many counts of this clonotype. The CDR3: CASSLDGGSNQPQHF. For the CDR3, the DNA is TGTGCCAGCAGCTTAGATGGTGGTAGCAATCAGCCCCAGCATTTT. V gene TRBV11-2 combines with J gene TRBJ1-5; no clear D. The V gene's germline CDR1 is SGHAT and CDR2 FQNNGV. The CDR3 consists of 15 residues. V was clipped by 0 bases and J by 0 bases, with 6 bases between them.

This clonotype has ten or more counts. This sequence joins TRBV7-2 and TRBJ2-7, with 7 positions matching TRBD1. Trimming cost V 3 bases and J 5 bases; bases outside gene matches: 10. The V gene's germline CDR1 is SGHTA and CDR2 FQGNSA. The CDR3 length is 15 residues. The CDR3 DNA sequence: TGTGCCAGCAGCTTGCTTCCGACAGGGCTCCACGAGCAGTACTTC. It codes for CASSLLPTGLHEQYF.

This clonotype was counted at least ten times. The chain employs TRBV7-8 and TRBJ1-1; 7 nucleotides match TRBD1. This CDR3 spans 14 amino acids. The junction had 4 bases not matched to a gene; V was cut back by 5 bases and J by 1 base. Per germline, CDR1 SGHVS and CDR2 FQNEAQ. CDR3 bases: TGTGCCAGCAGCAGCGACAGGGCGAACACTGAAGCTTTCTTT. This sequence encodes CASSSDRANTEAFF.